This is a list of T cell receptor beta chains from one sample in a study of T cells of healthy individuals. MiXCR was run by TCRdb on the 5' RACE reads, yielding one entry per CDR3 protein. This table holds tens of thousands of distinct CDR3 sequences, roughly 14% found once. The receptors were gathered from a human donor in good health. Each CDR3 is given with its conserved first and last residue. A D gene is named only where the DNA matches it firmly. Clone size appears in some rows only: once, few, many, or a class for an expanded clone.

14 TRBJ1-3 . TRBV9 many CASSVGLSGNTIYF TGTGCCAGCAGCGTAGGCCTCTCTGGAAACACCATATATTTT
18 TRBJ1-3 . TRBV2 few CASSDSPGTENSGNTIYF TGTGCCAGCAGTGACAGTCCCGGGACGGAAAACTCTGGAAACACCATATATTTT
15 TRBJ2-5 . TRBV27 once CASSSLGQGSETQYF TGTGCCAGCAGTTCCCTGGGGCAAGGGTCAGAGACCCAGTACTTC
14 TRBJ2-7 TRBD2 TRBV5-1 . CASSDTSGGDEQYF TGCGCCAGCAGCGATACTAGCGGGGGGGACGAGCAGTACTTC
15 TRBJ2-7 TRBD2 TRBV7-9 few CASSSYTVTSVEQYF TGTGCCAGCAGCTCCTATACGGTGACTAGCGTCGAGCAGTACTTC
16 TRBJ2-7 TRBD2 TRBV27 . CASSPSLLAGGYEQYF TGTGCCAGCAGCCCATCGCTCCTAGCGGGGGGGTACGAGCAGTACTTC
13 TRBJ2-7 . TRBV4-1 few CASSQVGTYEQYF TGCGCCAGCAGCCAAGTGGGGACCTACGAGCAGTACTTC
16 TRBJ2-1 . TRBV11-2 many CASSPIGGRSYNEQFF TGTGCCAGCAGTCCTATAGGGGGAAGATCCTACAATGAGCAGTTCTTC
17 TRBJ2-7 TRBD1 TRBV10-3 many CAISDLAQGSISYEQYF TGTGCCATCAGTGACCTTGCACAGGGGTCGATCTCCTACGAGCAGTACTTC
16 TRBJ2-3 . TRBV21-1 many CASSKIRRGRTDTQYF TGTGCCAGCAGCAAAATTCGCAGGGGGCGGACAGATACGCAGTATTTT
15 TRBJ2-5 . TRBV7-2 . CASSLQGSRGETQYF TGTGCCAGCAGCTTACAAGGGTCCCGAGGGGAGACCCAGTACTTC
16 TRBJ1-5 TRBD1 TRBV5-8 . CASSLRSGGFGQPQHF TGTGCCAGCAGCTTGAGATCAGGGGGTTTCGGGCAGCCCCAGCATTTT
14 TRBJ1-1 . TRBV6-6 few CASSYSLRNTEAFF TGTGCCAGCAGTTACTCCCTGAGGAACACTGAAGCTTTCTTT
13 TRBJ2-1 . TRBV4-1 few CASSQDQGNEQFF TGCGCCAGCAGCCAAGATCAGGGCAATGAGCAGTTCTTC
17 TRBJ1-3 TRBD1 TRBV18 few CATNTGTGARSGNTIYF TGTGCCACCAACACCGGGACAGGGGCCCGTTCTGGAAACACCATATATTTT
17 TRBJ2-4 TRBD1 TRBV12-3/TRBV12-4 . CASSFPRTGLAKNIQYF TGTGCCAGCAGTTTCCCCCGGACAGGGCTAGCCAAAAACATTCAGTACTTC
14 TRBJ1-4 . TRBV6-5 . CASSLRGTNEKLFF TGTGCCAGCAGTTTGAGGGGGACTAATGAAAAACTGTTTTTT
11 TRBJ2-1 . TRBV5-6 . CASSLVDEQFF TGTGCCAGCAGCTTGGTCGATGAGCAGTTCTTC
13 TRBJ2-5 . TRBV29-1 few CSVEGQGGETQYF TGCAGCGTTGAAGGGCAGGGAGGAGAGACCCAGTACTTC
15 TRBJ2-3 . TRBV20-1 many CSAPQPGRQGDTQYF TGCAGTGCTCCCCAACCAGGGAGGCAGGGAGATACGCAGTATTTT
15 TRBJ2-7 . TRBV7-2 . CASSYIDDPTYEQYF TGTGCCAGCAGCTACATAGACGACCCAACCTACGAGCAGTACTTC
11 TRBJ2-5 . TRBV20-1 . CSAFQEETQYF TGCAGTGCATTTCAGGAAGAGACCCAGTACTTC
20 TRBJ2-7 TRBD2 TRBV6-2/TRBV6-3 . CASTVNRRTSGQKGSYEQYF TGTGCCAGTACCGTAAACCGCCGGACTAGCGGGCAAAAAGGATCGTACGAGCAGTACTTC
13 TRBJ2-7 . TRBV7-2 many CASSLGARYEQYF TGTGCCAGCAGCTTGGGGGCGCGGTACGAGCAGTACTTC
15 TRBJ2-7 TRBD2 TRBV6-6 few CASSYSLAGAYEQYF TGTGCCAGCAGTTACTCCCTAGCGGGGGCCTACGAGCAGTACTTC
14 TRBJ2-4 TRBD1 TRBV28 many CASSYSQGVNIQYF TGTGCCAGCAGCTACTCACAGGGGGTGAACATTCAGTACTTC
16 TRBJ2-2 . TRBV5-1 few CASSSDPGQNTGELFF TGCGCCAGCAGCTCGGACCCGGGCCAGAACACCGGGGAGCTGTTTTTT
13 TRBJ2-3 . TRBV5-1 . CASSLDGSDTQYF TGCGCCAGCAGCTTGGATGGTTCGGATACGCAGTATTTT
14 TRBJ1-1 . TRBV6-5 . CASSYSRGGAEAFF TGTGCCAGCAGTTACTCCAGGGGAGGGGCTGAAGCTTTCTTT
18 TRBJ1-5 . TRBV6-2/TRBV6-3 few CASSYSGGSLYSNQPQHF TGTGCCAGCAGTTACTCGGGGGGCAGCCTGTATAGCAATCAGCCCCAGCATTTT
14 TRBJ2-1 . TRBV7-2 . CASSSLAKRNEQFF TGTGCCAGCAGTTCCCTTGCTAAGAGGAATGAGCAGTTCTTC
13 TRBJ2-3 . TRBV29-1 many CSVVYWSTDTQYF TGCAGCGTTGTCTACTGGAGCACAGATACGCAGTATTTT
13 TRBJ1-2 TRBD1 TRBV19 many CASSGTGDYGYTF TGTGCCAGTAGTGGGACAGGGGACTATGGCTACACCTTC
16 TRBJ2-5 TRBD2 TRBV3-1 . CASSQNLAGGRETQYF TGTGCCAGCAGCCAAAACCTAGCGGGGGGCCGGGAGACCCAGTACTTC
14 TRBJ2-3 . TRBV3-1 . CASTHGGSRDTQYF TGTGCCAGCACCCACGGAGGTAGCAGGGATACGCAGTATTTT
16 TRBJ2-5 . TRBV24-1 . CATSDGSGWGQETQYF TGTGCCACCAGTGATGGCAGCGGGTGGGGACAAGAGACCCAGTACTTC
14 TRBJ1-5 . TRBV4-2 large CASSPWRGEQPQHF TGTGCCAGCAGCCCTTGGAGGGGTGAACAGCCCCAGCATTTT
16 TRBJ1-2 TRBD1 TRBV28 many CASSPRQGALNYGYTF TGTGCCAGCAGTCCCCGACAGGGGGCGCTGAACTATGGCTACACCTTC
15 TRBJ2-5 . TRBV5-1 many CASSPNSVYQETQYF TGCGCCAGCAGCCCTAACTCGGTGTACCAAGAGACCCAGTACTTC
15 TRBJ2-7 TRBD1 TRBV20-1 many CSARDLQTGSYEQYF TGCAGTGCTAGAGATCTTCAGACAGGGAGCTACGAGCAGTACTTC
15 TRBJ2-1 . TRBV5-1 many CASSLGQGKYNEQFF TGCGCCAGCAGCTTGGGGCAGGGAAAATACAATGAGCAGTTCTTC
14 TRBJ1-2 TRBD1 TRBV5-4 many CASSLVTGNYGYTF TGTGCCAGCAGCTTGGTGACAGGGAACTATGGCTACACCTTC
16 TRBJ2-3 TRBD1 TRBV12-3/TRBV12-4 many CASSFGTGILGDTQYF TGTGCCAGCAGTTTTGGGACAGGGATTTTGGGAGATACGCAGTATTTT
14 TRBJ2-7 . TRBV4-2 many CASSQEKDIYEQYF TGTGCCAGCAGCCAAGAAAAAGATATCTACGAGCAGTACTTC
17 TRBJ2-1 . TRBV21-1 . CASSPGLAGGAPQAQFF TGTGCCAGCAGCCCGGGACTAGCGGGAGGAGCCCCCCAAGCGCAGTTCTTC
14 TRBJ2-3 . TRBV7-6 medium-sized CASSPSLVPDTQYF TGTGCCAGCAGCCCTAGCTTAGTCCCAGATACGCAGTATTTT
12 TRBJ2-7 . TRBV6-6 few CASSYLRDEQYF TGTGCCAGCAGTTACCTCCGGGACGAGCAGTACTTC
14 TRBJ2-3 TRBD2 TRBV19 many CATRTSGGSDTQYF TGTGCCACCAGGACTAGCGGGGGGTCAGATACGCAGTATTTT
12 TRBJ1-4 . TRBV20-1 . CSAPTGGEKLFF TGCAGTGCCCCAACGGGAGGTGAAAAACTGTTTTTT
16 TRBJ2-2 TRBD2 TRBV24-1 many CATSDQERGETGELFF TGTGCCACCAGTGATCAGGAGCGGGGGGAGACCGGGGAGCTGTTTTTT
14 TRBJ1-1 . TRBV20-1 many CSAIRTNMNTEAFF TGCAGTGCTATACGGACAAACATGAACACTGAAGCTTTCTTT
16 TRBJ2-1 . TRBV29-1 many CSVEDRAALLINEQFF TGCAGCGTTGAAGATCGGGCAGCACTCCTAATCAATGAGCAGTTCTTC
18 TRBJ1-1 TRBD1 TRBV20-1 many CSARRNQGAPVVYTEAFF TGCAGTGCTAGGCGGAATCAGGGGGCGCCCGTTGTGTACACTGAAGCTTTCTTT
15 TRBJ2-1 TRBD2 TRBV6-4 few CASSDSSGSYNEQFF TGTGCCAGCAGTGACTCTAGCGGGAGTTACAATGAGCAGTTCTTC
12 TRBJ1-4 . TRBV27 . CATWRGDEKLFF TGTGCCACGTGGCGAGGGGATGAAAAACTGTTTTTT
16 TRBJ2-7 TRBD1 TRBV4-1 many CASSQDWGTGDYEQYF TGCGCCAGCAGCCAAGATTGGGGGACAGGGGATTACGAGCAGTACTTC
15 TRBJ2-5 TRBD1 TRBV5-5 few CASSPGQASQETQYF TGTGCCAGCAGCCCCGGACAGGCGTCCCAAGAGACTCAGTACTTC